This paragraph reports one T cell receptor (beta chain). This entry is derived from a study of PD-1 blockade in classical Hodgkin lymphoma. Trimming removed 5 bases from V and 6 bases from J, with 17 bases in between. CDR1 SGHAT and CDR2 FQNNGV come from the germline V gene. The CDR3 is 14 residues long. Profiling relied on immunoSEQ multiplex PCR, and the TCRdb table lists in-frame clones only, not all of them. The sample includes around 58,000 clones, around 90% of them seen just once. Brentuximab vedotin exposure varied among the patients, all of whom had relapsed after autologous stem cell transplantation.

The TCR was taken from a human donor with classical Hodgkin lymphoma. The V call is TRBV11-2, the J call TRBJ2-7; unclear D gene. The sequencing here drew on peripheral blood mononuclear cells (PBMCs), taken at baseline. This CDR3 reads CASSQRATFPEQYF. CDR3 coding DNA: TGTGCCAGCAGCCAACGGGCGACTTTTCCCGAGCAGTACTTC.